This record looks at one TCR beta chain sequence and its context. Its antigen is undetermined. The data stem from a study of OX40 agonist ivuxolimab in advanced cancers. Study details: Patients were roughly 87% male with ages roughly 23 to 85, mean approximately 58. Partial responses occurred in three patients (one hepatocellular carcinoma, two cutaneous melanoma). Overall study results and limits: There were, on average, more expanded clones in CD8+ T cells than in CD4+. At doses 0.1 to 3.0 mg/kg, CD4+ and CD8+ clones expanded.

In germline, CDR1 is SGHAT, CDR2 FQNNGV. This CDR3 spans 12 amino acids. V was cut by 5 bases and J by 7 bases, with 10 bases left in between. The data were produced by immunoSEQ multiplex PCR, yet TCRdb's version contains in-frame clones alone and is incomplete. The repertoire holds approximately 15,000 clones, with 80% to 95% as singletons. The specimen comprised CD4+ or CD8+ T cells sorted from blood, sampled in a trial of the OX40 agonist ivuxolimab. This TCR came from an adult with an advanced solid tumor such as melanoma, head and neck, liver or kidney cancer. This sequence joins TRBV11-2 and TRBJ2-3, with a weak D call TRBD1 (6 bases). CDR3 loop: CASSIQGNTQYF. The CDR3 DNA is TGTGCCAGCAGCATACAGGGTAATACGCAGTATTTT.